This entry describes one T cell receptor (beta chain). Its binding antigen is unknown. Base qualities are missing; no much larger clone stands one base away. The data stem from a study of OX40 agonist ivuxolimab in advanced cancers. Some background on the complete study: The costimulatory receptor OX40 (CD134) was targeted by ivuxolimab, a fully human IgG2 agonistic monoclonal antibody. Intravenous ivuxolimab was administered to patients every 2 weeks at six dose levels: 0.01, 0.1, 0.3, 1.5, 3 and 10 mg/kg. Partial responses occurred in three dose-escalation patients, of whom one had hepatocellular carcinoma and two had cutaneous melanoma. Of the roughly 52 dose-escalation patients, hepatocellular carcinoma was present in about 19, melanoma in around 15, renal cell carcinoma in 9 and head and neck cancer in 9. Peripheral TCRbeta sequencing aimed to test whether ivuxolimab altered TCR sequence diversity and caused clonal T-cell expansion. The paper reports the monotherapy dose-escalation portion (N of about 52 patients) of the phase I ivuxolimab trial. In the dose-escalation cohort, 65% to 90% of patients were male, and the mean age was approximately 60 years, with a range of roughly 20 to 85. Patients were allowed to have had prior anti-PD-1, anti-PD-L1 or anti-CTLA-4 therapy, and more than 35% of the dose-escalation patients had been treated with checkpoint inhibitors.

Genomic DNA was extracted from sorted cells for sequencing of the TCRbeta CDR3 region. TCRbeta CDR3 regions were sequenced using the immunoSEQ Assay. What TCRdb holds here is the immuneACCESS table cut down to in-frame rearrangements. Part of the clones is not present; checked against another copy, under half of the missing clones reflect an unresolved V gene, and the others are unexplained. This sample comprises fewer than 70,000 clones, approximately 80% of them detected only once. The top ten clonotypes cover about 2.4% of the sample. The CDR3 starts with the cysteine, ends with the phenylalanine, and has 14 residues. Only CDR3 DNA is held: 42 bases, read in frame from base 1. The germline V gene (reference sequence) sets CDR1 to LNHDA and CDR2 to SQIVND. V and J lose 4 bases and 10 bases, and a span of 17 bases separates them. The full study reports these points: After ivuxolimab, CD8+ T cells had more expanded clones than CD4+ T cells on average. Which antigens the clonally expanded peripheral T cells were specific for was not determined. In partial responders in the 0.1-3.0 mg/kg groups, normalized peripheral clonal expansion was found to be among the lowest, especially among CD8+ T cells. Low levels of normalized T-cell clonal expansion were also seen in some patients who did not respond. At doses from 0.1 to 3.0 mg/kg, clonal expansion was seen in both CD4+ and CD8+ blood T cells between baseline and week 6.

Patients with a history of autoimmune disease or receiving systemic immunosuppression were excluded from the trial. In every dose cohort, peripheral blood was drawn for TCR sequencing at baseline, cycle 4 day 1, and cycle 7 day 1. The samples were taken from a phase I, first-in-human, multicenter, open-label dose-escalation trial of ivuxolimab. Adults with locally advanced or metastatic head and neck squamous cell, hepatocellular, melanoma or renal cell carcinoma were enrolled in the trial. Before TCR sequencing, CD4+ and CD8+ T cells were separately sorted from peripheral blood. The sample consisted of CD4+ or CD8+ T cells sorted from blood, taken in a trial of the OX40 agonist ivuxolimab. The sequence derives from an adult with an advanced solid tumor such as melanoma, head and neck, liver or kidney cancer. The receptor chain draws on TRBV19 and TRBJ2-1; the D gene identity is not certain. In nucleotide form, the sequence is TGTGCCAGTAGTAGACGGGCCTCGGAGTCGGAGCAGTTCTTC. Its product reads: CASSRRASESEQFF.